This passage covers 3 T cell receptor beta chains from one sample sequenced in a study of T-cell memory formation after mild COVID-19 (dated by TCRdb to the early 2020s). The library was made by 5' RACE. These reads were obtained on an Illumina NovaSeq 6000. TCRdb reprocessed the public reads (quality trimming at Q25 with fastp, clone calling with MiXCR) and kept in-frame beta chains. Every CDR3 protein is listed once, alongside the most common genes and DNA of its rows. In all, the sample holds 60,000 to 65,000 distinct CDR3 sequences, and over 8.5% of those were seen once. The ten top clones hold approximately 1.1% of the sample. The sequenced material came from PBMCs or a T cell subset sorted from them (not recorded which). Receptor source: a man aged 18 to 29 who had mild COVID-19 (a few samples of this study predate the infection). The sample titles of this study are shuffled in the database, so cell type and time point are left out; the donor was told from shared clones.

This clonotype was picked up a small number of times. This sequence joins TRBV2 and TRBJ2-2; 10 bases agree with TRBD1. The CDR3 length is 15 residues. J lost 7 bases, V lost 2 bases, and 4 bases had no gene match. Germline V gene lookup returns CDR1 SNHLY and CDR2 FYNNEI. This CDR3 reads CASSEQGQGSGELFF. In DNA form, the CDR3 reads TGTGCCAGCAGTGAACAGGGACAGGGGAGCGGGGAGCTGTTTTTT.

This clonotype was seen more than once but under ten times. This chain joins TRBV4-2 and TRBJ1-1; D ambiguous. CDR1 is LGHNA, CDR2 YNFKEQ, per germline. V dropped 0 bases and J dropped 0 bases, with 17 bases sitting between them. This CDR3 is 18 amino acids long. CDR3 loop: CASSQDPGGRRVNTEAFF. The CDR3 DNA is TGTGCCAGCAGCCAAGACCCTGGAGGGCGGCGAGTGAACACTGAAGCTTTCTTT.

The chain is built from TRBV2 and TRBJ1-2; D possibly corresponds to TRBD1 (6 bases). Germline V lookup: CDR1 SNHLY, CDR2 FYNNEI. Trimming took off 7 bases at V and 0 bases at J, with 12 bases between the two ends. The CDR3 length is 14 residues. CDR3 amino acids: CASKDSPSNYGYTF. CDR3 DNA: TGTGCCAGCAAGGACAGCCCGTCTAACTATGGCTACACCTTC.